The present TCR beta chain was sequenced within a study of cytotoxic CD8 clonotypes in ibrutinib-treated CLL. TCRdb's table, derived via immunoSEQ multiplex PCR, lists solely in-frame clones and lacks some. The table includes some 350,000 clones, 67% detected once. Germline CDR1 reads SNHLY; CDR2 reads FYNNEI. The germline V and J ends were trimmed by 4 bases and 1 base, with 4 bases remaining between them. The CDR3 is 13 residues long. The starting material was PBMCs, obtained after 36 months of ibrutinib treatment. This chain uses TRBV2 with TRBJ2-2; D gene uncertain. The TCR originated in a human donor with chronic lymphocytic leukemia. CDR3 DNA: TGTGCCAGCAGTGGACTGAACACCGGGGAGCTGTTTTTT. As protein: CASSGLNTGELFF.